These 23 T cell receptor beta chains came from one sample sequenced in a study of tissue T cells after allogeneic stem cell transplantation. Sequencing was performed with immunoSEQ multiplex PCR; in TCRdb, only in-frame clones are kept and a portion is missing. The sample holds about 43,000 clones, roughly 92% seen once. The sequencing used blood, collected before transplantation. The receptors derive from a woman aged 35-75 years who later had graft-versus-host disease after an allogeneic stem cell transplant.

The rearrangement joins TRBV16 to TRBJ2-5, with 7 bases that match TRBD1. This CDR3 has 14 amino acids. Germline-derived CDR1 and CDR2 are KGHSY and FQNENV. V lost 2 bases to trimming and J lost 7 bases; unmatched junction nucleotides: 7. CDR3 bases: TGTGCCAGCAGCCAAGGTCGGAAGGGGGCGACCCAGTACTTC. Translating it yields CASSQGRKGATQYF. The full variable domain, in which reference TRBV16 and TRBJ2-5 provide the parts outside the CDR3, is GEEVAQTPKHLVRGEGQKAKLYCAPIKGHSYVFWYQQVLKNEFKFLISFQNENVFDETGMPKERFSAKCLPNSPCSLEIQATKLEDSAVYFCASSQGRKGATQYFGPGTRLLVL.

This chain uses TRBV21-1 with TRBJ2-7; the table's D call of TRBD1 was not tested on the DNA. TRBV21-1 counts as a pseudogene. This CDR3 is 13 amino acids long. DNA of the CDR3: TGTGCCAGCAGCAAGGGGGCGCTCTACGAGCAGTACTTC. It translates to CASSKGALYEQYF.

This clone has only one observation. The chain uses TRBV30 and TRBJ2-2; possibly TRBD2 for D (5 bases). CDR1 is GTSNPN and CDR2 is SVGIG in the germline V gene (reference sequence). The CDR3 is made up of 14 amino acids. Trimming took off 3 bases at V and 1 base at J, with 9 bases between the two ends. The CDR3 sequence is CAWSAGLNTGELFF. CDR3 in DNA: TGTGCCTGGAGCGCGGGCCTGAACACCGGGGAGCTGTTTTTT.

This clone is a singleton in its sample. The J gene is TRBJ2-7, the V gene TRBV5-1; a weak D match, TRBD2 (5 bases). CDR3 size: 16 residues. The V end was cut by 2 bases, the J end by 1 base, with 16 bases between. Germline-derived CDR1 and CDR2 are SGHRS and YFSETQ. Here the CDR3 DNA reads TGCGCCAGCAGCTTTCGCCCGGATCGGAGGTCCTACGAGCAGTACTTC. It specifies CASSFRPDRRSYEQYF. The full variable domain, rest sourced from reference TRBV5-1 and TRBJ2-7, is KAGVTQTPRYLIKTRGQQVTLSCSPISGHRSVSWYQQTPGQGLQFLFEYFSETQRNKGNFPGRFSGRQFSNSRSEMNVSTLELGDSALYLCASSFRPDRRSYEQYFGPGTRLTVT.

The V and J genes are TRBV5-4 and TRBJ2-5; unclear D gene. The CDR3 runs 11 residues. Trimming removed 4 bases from V and 1 base from J, with 2 bases in between. Germline CDR1 is SGHNT and CDR2 is YYREEE (reference sequence). The CDR3 spells CASSGQETQYF. Here the CDR3 DNA reads TGTGCCAGCAGCGGCCAAGAGACCCAGTACTTC.

The chain employs TRBV12-2 and TRBJ1-6. TRBV12-2 is noted as a pseudogene. The CDR3 runs 12 residues. CDR3 in amino acids: CASRLTASPLHF. CDR3 sequence (DNA): TGTGCAAGTCGCTTGACCGCTTCACCCCTCCACTTT.

V gene TRBV27 combines with J gene TRBJ2-7; TRBD1 might be the D (7 bases). V lost 4 bases and J lost 6, with 13 bases in between. The germline V gene has CDR1 MNHEY and CDR2 SMNVEV (reference sequence). This CDR3 contains 13 residues. CDR3 coding DNA: TGTGCCAGCAGTTATCAGGGGGGCCGCGAGCAGTACTTC. The encoded protein is CASSYQGGREQYF.

The chain couples TRBV7-2 to TRBJ2-7; tentatively, D is TRBD2 (6 bases). Germline CDR1 SGHTA, CDR2 FQGNSA. The CDR3 covers 13 residues. Trimming took off 4 bases at V and 7 bases at J, with 14 bases between the two ends. This CDR3 reads CASSYGGPGEQYF. CDR3 bases: TGTGCCAGCAGCTATGGAGGGCCTGGTGAGCAGTACTTC.

The chain uses TRBV7-9 and TRBJ2-7, with 10 bases fitting TRBD2. The germline CDR1 and CDR2 sequences are SEHNR and FQNEAQ (reference sequence). The CDR3 has 15 amino acids. Trimming took 4 bases from V and 7 from J; bases not matched to a gene: 10. The CDR3 loop is CASSSREAGGSEQYF. The CDR3 bases are TGTGCCAGCAGCTCCAGGGAAGCGGGAGGGTCTGAGCAGTACTTC.

The genes are TRBV18 and TRBJ2-1, with 8 bases aligning to TRBD2. The CDR3 is 18 residues long. Germline CDR1 is KGHSH and CDR2 is LQKENI. V lost 4 bases to trimming and J lost 0 bases; unmatched junction nucleotides: 11. The CDR3 region is CASSRTGGSGTSYNEQFF. Written as DNA, the CDR3 is TGTGCCAGCTCACGAACGGGGGGGAGCGGGACCTCCTACAATGAGCAGTTCTTC.

This chain uses TRBV5-1 with TRBJ2-3, with D tentatively TRBD2 (6 bases). Trimming shortened V by 7 bases and J by 2 bases, and 14 bases separated the two germline ends. CDR1 and CDR2 (germline): SGHRS, YFSETQ. CDR3 length: 14 amino acids. In nucleotides, the CDR3 is TGCGCCAGCCACCCCGGGGGTCACACAGATACGCAGTATTTT. It is translated as CASHPGGHTDTQYF.

The V gene is TRBV28, the J gene TRBJ1-3, with D unclear. This CDR3 spans 16 amino acids. Germline-derived CDR1 and CDR2 are MDHEN and SYDVKM. Trimming removed 6 bases from V and 0 bases from J, with 15 bases in between. The CDR3 nucleotides read TGTGCCAGCAGCTTAGTCGTACCGAACTCTGGAAACACCATATATTTT. Protein product: CASSLVVPNSGNTIYF.

This clone was seen more than once but under ten times. The V gene is TRBV24-1, the J gene TRBJ2-2, with D possibly matching TRBD2 (6 bases). This CDR3 has 14 amino acids. V lost 5 bases to trimming and J lost 5 bases, with 11 bases between them. The V gene's germline CDR1 is KGHDR and CDR2 SFDVKD. For the CDR3, the DNA is TGTGCCACCAGTGGAGTCGGGGGTACCGGGGAGCTGTTTTTT. Residues: CATSGVGGTGELFF.

The rearrangement joins TRBV7-9 to TRBJ1-1; D remains unclear. Trimming took 1 base from V and 0 from J, leaving 12 bases between them. The CDR3 length is 16 residues. Germline lookup yields CDR1 SEHNR and CDR2 FQNEAQ (reference sequence). CDR3 in DNA: TGTGCCAGCAGCTTAGTCACGGGAACACTGAACACTGAAGCTTTCTTT. Translated, it gives CASSLVTGTLNTEAFF.

J is TRBJ1-1 and V is TRBV28; D might be TRBD1 (5 bases). Germline values: CDR1 MDHEN, CDR2 SYDVKM. The CDR3 has 11 amino acids. The V and J ends lost 7 bases and 10 bases respectively, with 13 bases between them. DNA of the CDR3: TGTGCCAGCACCCCGGGACTATCAGCTTTCTTT. The encoded protein is CASTPGLSAFF.

The sample holds one count of this clone. The V call is TRBV18, the J call TRBJ2-2; maybe TRBD1 (6 bases). Germline lookup yields CDR1 KGHSH and CDR2 LQKENI. V lost 3 bases to trimming and J lost 3 bases, with 8 bases between them. The CDR3 runs 14 residues. The CDR3 sequence is CASSPDRYTGELFF. The CDR3 DNA reads as TGTGCCAGCTCACCCGACAGGTACACCGGGGAGCTGTTTTTT.

The chain combines TRBV18 with TRBJ1-5; D gene uncertain. Trimming left V 6 bases short and J 6 bases short, with 12 bases between. CDR1 and CDR2 from the germline V gene are KGHSH and LQKENI. The CDR3 runs to 13 residues. This chain's CDR3 is CASSSGWVQPQHF. The CDR3 DNA reads as TGTGCCAGCTCTTCGGGCTGGGTTCAGCCCCAGCATTTT.

V usage is TRBV7-8 and J usage is TRBJ2-5; 10 bases match TRBD1. Trimming removed 2 bases from V and 5 bases from J; junction bases left unmatched: 5. This CDR3 has 15 amino acids. The germline V gene encodes CDR1 SGHVS and CDR2 FQNEAQ. The CDR3 DNA is TGTGCCAGCAGCTTAAGGGACAGGGGAACGGAGACCCAGTACTTC. Translating gives CASSLRDRGTETQYF.

The V call is TRBV11-2, the J call TRBJ2-1; 10 nucleotides line up with TRBD1. The CDR3 runs 14 residues. Germline loops: CDR1 SGHAT, CDR2 FQNNGV. With V trimmed by 4 bases and J by 7 bases, 4 bases remained unmatched. The CDR3 nucleotides are TGTGCCAGCAGCTGGGGGACAGGGGCGAATGAGCAGTTCTTC. This codes for CASSWGTGANEQFF.

This chain joins TRBV27 and TRBJ1-5; D remains ambiguous. Trimming left V 4 bases short and J 3 bases short, with 1 base between. CDR1 and CDR2 (germline): MNHEY, SMNVEV (reference sequence). CDR3 length: 11 amino acids. In DNA, the CDR3 is TGTGCCAGCAGTTCCAATCAGCCCCAGCATTTT. Its protein product is CASSSNQPQHF.

The V gene is TRBV9, the J gene TRBJ2-5; 14 nucleotides align to TRBD2. Germline-derived CDR1 and CDR2 are SGDLS and YYNGEE. The CDR3 spans 19 residues. Losses at the gene ends were 3 bases for V and 5 bases for J; bases not matched to a gene: 15. CDR3 sequence: CASSASRLAGGTSGETQYF. The CDR3 nucleotides read TGTGCCAGCAGCGCCTCCCGACTAGCGGGAGGGACATCCGGGGAGACCCAGTACTTC.

This rearrangement joins TRBV19 to TRBJ2-3, with D unclear. V was pared by 3 bases and J by 2 bases, with 3 bases between. Germline lookup yields CDR1 LNHDA and CDR2 SQIVND (reference sequence). This CDR3 has 12 amino acids. In DNA form, the CDR3 reads TGTGCCAGTAGTATCCACACAGATACGCAGTATTTT. Protein product: CASSIHTDTQYF.

V and J are TRBV6-5 and TRBJ2-3, with a possible D match to TRBD2 (6 bases). The CDR3 covers 14 residues. The V end lost 5 bases, the J end lost 3 bases, and 12 bases lay between the germline ends. Germline V gene sequence: CDR1 MNHEY, CDR2 SVGAGI. The CDR3 region has the DNA TGTGCCAGCAGTACGCGGGGAGGAACAGATACGCAGTATTTT. This sequence encodes CASSTRGGTDTQYF.